This T cell receptor beta chain was identified during a study of CD4 T cells in relation to SARS-CoV-2 and coronaviruses. As for the study in general: ViraFEST: roughly 10-day antigen culture of PBMCs, then TCR beta CDR3 sequencing.

The germline CDR1 and CDR2 sequences are MNHEY and SVGAGI. With 0 bases removed from V and 10 bases from J, the gap between germline ends came to 16 bases. This CDR3 comprises 16 residues. Before the COVID-19 pandemic, during about 2011-2019, CD4+ T cells were taken from unexposed donors. Isolation of CD4+ T cells took place after about 9 days in culture. As concerns this clone: The antigen remains undetermined.

The table came from immunoSEQ multiplex PCR; TCRdb's copy has only in-frame clones and leaves some out. The sample lists 20,000 to 30,000 clones, around 76% occurring once. V and J are TRBV6-5 and TRBJ1-6; D remains unclear. The receptor's source is a human donor in good health. The sequencing sample was made of CD4+ T cells from PBMCs, cultured in vitro. CDR3 in amino acids: CASSYSNLAVGSPLHF. CDR3 nucleotide sequence: TGTGCCAGCAGTTACTCGAACTTGGCGGTAGGCTCACCCCTCCACTTT.